This T cell receptor (beta chain) was recorded in a study of blood T cell repertoires in COVID-19. Background on the study: Whether acute or convalescent, the COVID-19 samples came from the United States, Italy and Spain. T cells, B-cell-depleted T cells, or PBMCs supplied cDNA or gDNA.

Between the trimmed V and J ends, which lost 0 bases and 6 bases, there was a span of 16 bases. The CDR3 sequence is 16 residues long. The germline V gene encodes CDR1 MNHNS and CDR2 SASEGT. In the authors' methods: Researchers report that nucleated cell counts were estimated from reference gene primer amplification. Generated by immunoSEQ multiplex PCR, the TCRdb table keeps only in-frame clones and is missing some. Clonal size and the V and J genes are those of that table, whereas D and trimming came from the DNA. The sample lists about 60,000 clones, around 85% occurring once. Sequenced material: peripheral blood. The rearrangement links TRBV6-1 to TRBJ2-3; D is unclear. The sequence came from a man between 35 and 55 years old with acute or convalescent COVID-19. The CDR3: CASSEAAPPNWDTQYF. The CDR3 DNA sequence: TGTGCCAGCAGTGAAGCAGCACCACCGAACTGGGATACGCAGTATTTT.